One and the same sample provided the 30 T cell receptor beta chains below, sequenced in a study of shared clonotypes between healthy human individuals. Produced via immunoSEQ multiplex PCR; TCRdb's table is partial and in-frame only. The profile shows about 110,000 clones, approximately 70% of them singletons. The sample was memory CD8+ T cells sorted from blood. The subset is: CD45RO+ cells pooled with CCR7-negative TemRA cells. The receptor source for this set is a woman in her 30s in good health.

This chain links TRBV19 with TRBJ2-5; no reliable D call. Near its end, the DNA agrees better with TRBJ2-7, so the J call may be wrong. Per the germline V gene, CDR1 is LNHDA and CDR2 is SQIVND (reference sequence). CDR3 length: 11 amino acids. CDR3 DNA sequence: TGTGCCAGCTCTTCTTCATACGAGCAGTACTTC. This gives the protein CASSSSYEQYF.

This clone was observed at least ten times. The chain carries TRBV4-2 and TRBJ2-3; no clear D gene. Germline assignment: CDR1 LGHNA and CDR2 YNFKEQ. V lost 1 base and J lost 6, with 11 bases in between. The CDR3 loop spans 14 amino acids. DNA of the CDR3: TGTGCCAGCAGCCAAGGGCTAGAATCTGATACGCAGTATTTT. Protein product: CASSQGLESDTQYF.

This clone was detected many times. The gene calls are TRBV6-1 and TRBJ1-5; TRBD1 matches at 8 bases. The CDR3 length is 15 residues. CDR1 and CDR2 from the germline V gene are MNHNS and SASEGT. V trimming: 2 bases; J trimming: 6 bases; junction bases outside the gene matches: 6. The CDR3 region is CASSENAGGIQPQHF. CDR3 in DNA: TGTGCCAGCAGTGAAAACGCAGGGGGCATTCAGCCCCAGCATTTT.

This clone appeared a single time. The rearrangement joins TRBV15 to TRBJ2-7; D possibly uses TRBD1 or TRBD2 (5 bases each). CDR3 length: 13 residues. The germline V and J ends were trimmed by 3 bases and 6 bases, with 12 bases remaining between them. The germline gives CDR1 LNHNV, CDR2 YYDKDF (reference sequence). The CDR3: CATSRDPGREQYF. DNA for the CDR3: TGTGCCACCAGCAGGGATCCGGGACGCGAGCAGTACTTC.

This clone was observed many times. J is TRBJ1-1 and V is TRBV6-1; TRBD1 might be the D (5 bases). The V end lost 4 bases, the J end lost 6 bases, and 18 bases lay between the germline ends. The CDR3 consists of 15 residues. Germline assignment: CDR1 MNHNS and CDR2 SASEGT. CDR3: CASSGDSALGAEAFF. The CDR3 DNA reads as TGTGCCAGCAGTGGTGACAGTGCCCTCGGCGCTGAAGCTTTCTTT.

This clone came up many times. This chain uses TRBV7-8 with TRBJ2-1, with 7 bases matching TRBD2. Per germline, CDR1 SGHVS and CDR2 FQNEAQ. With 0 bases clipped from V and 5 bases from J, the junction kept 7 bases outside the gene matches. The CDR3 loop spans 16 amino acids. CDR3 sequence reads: CASSLAGTSVNNEQFF. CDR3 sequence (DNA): TGTGCCAGCAGCTTAGCTGGAACTAGCGTAAACAATGAGCAGTTCTTC.

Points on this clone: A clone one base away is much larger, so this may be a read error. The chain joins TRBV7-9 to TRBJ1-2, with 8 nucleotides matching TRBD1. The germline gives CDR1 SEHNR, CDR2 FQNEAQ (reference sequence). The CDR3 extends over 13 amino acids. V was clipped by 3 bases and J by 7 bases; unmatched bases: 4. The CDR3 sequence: CASSLDRDAGYTF. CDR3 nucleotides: TGTGCCAGCAGCTTGGACAGGGACGCTGGCTACACCTTC.

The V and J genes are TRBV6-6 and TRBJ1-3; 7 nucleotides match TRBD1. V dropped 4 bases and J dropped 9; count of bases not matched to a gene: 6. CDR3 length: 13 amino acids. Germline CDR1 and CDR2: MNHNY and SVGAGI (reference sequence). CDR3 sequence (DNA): TGTGCCAGCAGTTCCGCAGGGGGAGGCACCATATATTTT. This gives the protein CASSSAGGGTIYF.

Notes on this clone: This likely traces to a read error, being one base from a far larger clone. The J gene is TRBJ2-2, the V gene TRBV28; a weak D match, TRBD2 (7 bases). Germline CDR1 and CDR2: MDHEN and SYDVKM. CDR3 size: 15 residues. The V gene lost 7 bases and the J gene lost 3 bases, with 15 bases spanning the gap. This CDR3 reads CASKVGGADTGELFF. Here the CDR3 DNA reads TGTGCCAGCAAAGTAGGGGGGGCCGACACCGGGGAGCTGTTTTTT. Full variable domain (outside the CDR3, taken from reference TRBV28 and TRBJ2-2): DVKVTQSSRYLVKRTGEKVFLECVQDMDHENMFWYRQDPGLGLRLIYFSYDVKMKEKGDIPEGYSVSREKKERFSLILESASTNQTSMYLCASKVGGADTGELFFGEGSRLTVL.

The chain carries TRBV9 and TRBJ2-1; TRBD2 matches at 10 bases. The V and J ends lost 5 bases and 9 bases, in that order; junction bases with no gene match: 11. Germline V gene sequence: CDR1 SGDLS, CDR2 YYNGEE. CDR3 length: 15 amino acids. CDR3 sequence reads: CASSERGGLTIEQFF. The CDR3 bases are TGTGCCAGCAGTGAGCGGGGGGGTCTTACAATTGAGCAGTTCTTC.

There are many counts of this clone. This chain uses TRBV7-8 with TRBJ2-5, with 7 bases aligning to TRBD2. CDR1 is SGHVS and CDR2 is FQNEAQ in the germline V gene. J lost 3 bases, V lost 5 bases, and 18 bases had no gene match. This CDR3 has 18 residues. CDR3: CASSLPPVAGEGEETQYF. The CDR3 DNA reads TGTGCCAGCAGCCTCCCTCCCGTTGCGGGAGAGGGTGAAGAGACCCAGTACTTC.

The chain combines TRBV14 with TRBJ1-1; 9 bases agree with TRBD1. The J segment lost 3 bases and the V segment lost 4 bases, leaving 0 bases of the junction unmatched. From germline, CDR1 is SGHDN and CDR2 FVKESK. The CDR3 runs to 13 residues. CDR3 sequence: CASSRQGDTEAFF. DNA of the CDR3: TGTGCCAGCAGCCGACAGGGGGACACTGAAGCTTTCTTT.

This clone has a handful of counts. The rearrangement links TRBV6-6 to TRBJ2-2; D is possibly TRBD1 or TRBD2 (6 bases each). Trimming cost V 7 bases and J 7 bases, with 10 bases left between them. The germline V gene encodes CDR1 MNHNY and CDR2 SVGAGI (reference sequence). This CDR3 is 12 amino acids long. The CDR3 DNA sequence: TGTGCCAGCATGGGGGGCCTCGGGGAGCTGTTTTTT. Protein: CASMGGLGELFF.

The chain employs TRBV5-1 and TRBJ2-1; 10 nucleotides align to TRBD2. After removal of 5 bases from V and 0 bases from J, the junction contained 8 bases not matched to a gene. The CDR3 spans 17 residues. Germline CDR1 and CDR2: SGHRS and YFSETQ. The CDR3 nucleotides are TGCGCCAGCAGTCTATTGTCTAGCGGGAGCTCCTACAATGAGCAGTTCTTC. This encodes CASSLLSSGSSYNEQFF.

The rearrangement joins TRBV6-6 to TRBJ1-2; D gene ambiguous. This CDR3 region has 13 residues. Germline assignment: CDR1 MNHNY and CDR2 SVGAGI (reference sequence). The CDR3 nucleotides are TGTGGCTCTCAAGCGCGGGGTATAAATGGCTACACCTTC. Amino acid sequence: CGSQARGINGYTF.

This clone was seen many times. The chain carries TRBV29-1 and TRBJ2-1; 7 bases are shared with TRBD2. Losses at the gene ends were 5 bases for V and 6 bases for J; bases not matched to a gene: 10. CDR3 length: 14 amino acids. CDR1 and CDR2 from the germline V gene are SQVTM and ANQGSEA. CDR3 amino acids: CSVPTSVNVNEQFF. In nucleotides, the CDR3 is TGCAGCGTTCCCACTAGCGTTAACGTCAATGAGCAGTTCTTC.

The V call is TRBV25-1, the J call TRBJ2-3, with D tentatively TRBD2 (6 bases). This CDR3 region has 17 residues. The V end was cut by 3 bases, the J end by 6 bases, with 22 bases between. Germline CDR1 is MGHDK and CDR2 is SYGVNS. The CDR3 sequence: CASSDSDGTDVGDTQYF. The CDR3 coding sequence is TGTGCCAGCAGTGATTCTGACGGGACTGATGTAGGGGATACGCAGTATTTT.

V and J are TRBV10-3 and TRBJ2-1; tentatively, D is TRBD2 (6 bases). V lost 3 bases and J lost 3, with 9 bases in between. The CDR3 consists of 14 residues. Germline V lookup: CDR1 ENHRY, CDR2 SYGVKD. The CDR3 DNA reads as TGTGCCATCAGTGAACAGGACTACTACAATGAGCAGTTCTTC. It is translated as CAISEQDYYNEQFF.

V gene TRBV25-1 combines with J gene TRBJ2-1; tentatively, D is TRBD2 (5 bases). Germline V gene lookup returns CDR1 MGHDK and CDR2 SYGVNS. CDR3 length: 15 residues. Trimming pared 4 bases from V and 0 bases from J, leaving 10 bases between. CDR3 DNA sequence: TGTGCCAGCAGTGGGAGAACTAGCTCCTACAATGAGCAGTTCTTC. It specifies CASSGRTSSYNEQFF. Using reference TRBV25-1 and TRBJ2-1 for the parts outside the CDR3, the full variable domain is EADIYQTPRYLVIGTGKKITLECSQTMGHDKMYWYQQDPGMELHLIHYSYGVNSTEKGDLSSESTVSRIRTEHFPLTLESARPSHTSQYLCASSGRTSSYNEQFFGPGTRLTVL.

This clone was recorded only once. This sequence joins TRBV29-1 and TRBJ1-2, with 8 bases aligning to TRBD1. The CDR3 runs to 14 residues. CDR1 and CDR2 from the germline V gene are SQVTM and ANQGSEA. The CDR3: CTVSGSDRAAGYTF. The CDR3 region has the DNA TGCACCGTGTCGGGGTCGGACAGGGCGGCCGGCTACACCTTC. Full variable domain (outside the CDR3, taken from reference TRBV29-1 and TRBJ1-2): SAVISQKPSRDICQRGTSLTIQCQVDSQVTMMFWYRQQPGQSLTLIATANQGSEATYESGFVIDKFPISRPNLTFSTLTVSNMSPEDSSIYLCTVSGSDRAAGYTFGSGTRLTVV.

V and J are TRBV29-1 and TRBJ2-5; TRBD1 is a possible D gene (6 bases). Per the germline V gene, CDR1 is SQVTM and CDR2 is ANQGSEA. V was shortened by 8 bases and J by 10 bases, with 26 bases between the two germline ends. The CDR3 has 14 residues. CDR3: CSLNWDGTPYYQYF. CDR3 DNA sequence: TGCAGCCTCAATTGGGATGGGACACCATACTACCAGTACTTC. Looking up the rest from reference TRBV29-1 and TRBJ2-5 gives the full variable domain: SAVISQKPSRDICQRGTSLTIQCQVDSQVTMMFWYRQQPGQSLTLIATANQGSEATYESGFVIDKFPISRPNLTFSTLTVSNMSPEDSSIYLCSLNWDGTPYYQYFGPGTRLLVL.

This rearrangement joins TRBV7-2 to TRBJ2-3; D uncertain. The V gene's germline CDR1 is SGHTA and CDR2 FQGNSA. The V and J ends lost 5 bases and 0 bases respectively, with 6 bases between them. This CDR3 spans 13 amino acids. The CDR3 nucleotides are TGTGCCAGCAGCCCGTGGAGCACAGATACGCAGTATTTT. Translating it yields CASSPWSTDTQYF.

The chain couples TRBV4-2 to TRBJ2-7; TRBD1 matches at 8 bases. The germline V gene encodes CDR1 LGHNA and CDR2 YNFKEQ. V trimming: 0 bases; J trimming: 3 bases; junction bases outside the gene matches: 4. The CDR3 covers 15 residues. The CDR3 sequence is CASSQEQGAVYEQYF. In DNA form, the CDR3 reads TGTGCCAGCAGCCAAGAGCAGGGGGCGGTCTACGAGCAGTACTTC.

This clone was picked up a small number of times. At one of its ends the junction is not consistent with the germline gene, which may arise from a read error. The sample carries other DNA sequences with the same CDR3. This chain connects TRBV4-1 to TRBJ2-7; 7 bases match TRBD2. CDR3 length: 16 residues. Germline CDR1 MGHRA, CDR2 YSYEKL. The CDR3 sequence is CASSLLAGVGVGEQYF. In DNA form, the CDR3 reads TGTGCCAGCAGCTTACTTGCGGGAGTAGGGGTGGGCGAGCAGTACTTC.

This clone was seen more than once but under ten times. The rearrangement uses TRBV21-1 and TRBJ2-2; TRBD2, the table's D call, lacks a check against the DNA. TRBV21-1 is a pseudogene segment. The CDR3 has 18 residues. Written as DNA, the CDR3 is TGTGCCACCGCGCCCGGGACTAGCGGGAGGGCGGTCACCGGGGAGCTGTTTTTT. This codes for CATAPGTSGRAVTGELFF.

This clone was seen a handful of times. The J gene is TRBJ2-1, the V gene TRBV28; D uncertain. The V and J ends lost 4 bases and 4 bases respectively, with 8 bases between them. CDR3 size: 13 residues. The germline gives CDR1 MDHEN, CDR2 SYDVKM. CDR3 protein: CASSYGRYNEQFF. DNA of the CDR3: TGTGCCAGCAGTTACGGACGTTACAATGAGCAGTTCTTC. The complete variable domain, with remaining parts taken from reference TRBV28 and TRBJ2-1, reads DVKVTQSSRYLVKRTGEKVFLECVQDMDHENMFWYRQDPGLGLRLIYFSYDVKMKEKGDIPEGYSVSREKKERFSLILESASTNQTSMYLCASSYGRYNEQFFGPGTRLTVL.

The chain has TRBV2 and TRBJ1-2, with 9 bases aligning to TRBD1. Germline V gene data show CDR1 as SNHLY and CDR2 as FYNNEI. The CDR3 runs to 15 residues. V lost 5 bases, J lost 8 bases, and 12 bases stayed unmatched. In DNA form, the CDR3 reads TGTGCCAGCAGTCAAGACCCGGGACAGGGAGACGGCTACACCTTC. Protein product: CASSQDPGQGDGYTF.

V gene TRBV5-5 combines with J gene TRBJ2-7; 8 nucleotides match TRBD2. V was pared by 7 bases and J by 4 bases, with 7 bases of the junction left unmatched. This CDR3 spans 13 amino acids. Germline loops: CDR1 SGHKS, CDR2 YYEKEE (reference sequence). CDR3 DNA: TGTGCCAGCGAAAGCGGGAGTCGGTACGAGCAGTACTTC. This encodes CASESGSRYEQYF.

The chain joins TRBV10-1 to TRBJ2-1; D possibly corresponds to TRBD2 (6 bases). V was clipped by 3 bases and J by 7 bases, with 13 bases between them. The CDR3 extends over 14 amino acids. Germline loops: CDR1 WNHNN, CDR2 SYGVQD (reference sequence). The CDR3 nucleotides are TGCGCCAGCAGTGATTCGGGAGCGGAAAATGAGCAGTTCTTC. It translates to CASSDSGAENEQFF.

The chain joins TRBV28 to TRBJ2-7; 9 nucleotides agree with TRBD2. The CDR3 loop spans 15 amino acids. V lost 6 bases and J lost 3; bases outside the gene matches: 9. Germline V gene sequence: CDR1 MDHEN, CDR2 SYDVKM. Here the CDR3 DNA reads TGTGCCAGCAGACTCCGGACTAGCGCGTTCTACGAGCAGTACTTC. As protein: CASRLRTSAFYEQYF.